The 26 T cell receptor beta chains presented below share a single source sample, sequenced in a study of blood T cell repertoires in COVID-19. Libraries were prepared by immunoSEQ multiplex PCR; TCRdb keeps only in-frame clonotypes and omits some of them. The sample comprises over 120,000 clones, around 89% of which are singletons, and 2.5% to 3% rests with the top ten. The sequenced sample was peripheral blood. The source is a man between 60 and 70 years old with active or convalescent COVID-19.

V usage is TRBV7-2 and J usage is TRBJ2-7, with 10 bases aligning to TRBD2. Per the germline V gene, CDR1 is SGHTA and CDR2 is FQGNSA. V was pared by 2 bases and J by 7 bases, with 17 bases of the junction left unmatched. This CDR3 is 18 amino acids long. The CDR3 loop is CASSLSPLAGGGPEEQYF. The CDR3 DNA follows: TGTGCCAGCAGCTTAAGTCCCTTAGCGGGAGGAGGGCCTGAAGAGCAGTACTTC. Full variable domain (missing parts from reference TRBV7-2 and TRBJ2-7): GAGVSQSPSNKVTEKGKDVELRCDPISGHTALYWYRQSLGQGLEFLIYFQGNSAPDKSGLPSDRFSAERTGGSVSTLTIQRTQQEDSAVYLCASSLSPLAGGGPEEQYFGPGTRLTVT.

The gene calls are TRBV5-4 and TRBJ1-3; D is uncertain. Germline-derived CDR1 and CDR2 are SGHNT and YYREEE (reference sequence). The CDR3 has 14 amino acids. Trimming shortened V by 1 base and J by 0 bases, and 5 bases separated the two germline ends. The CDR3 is CASSLSLSGNTIYF. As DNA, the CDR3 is TGTGCCAGCAGCTTGTCCCTCTCTGGAAACACCATATATTTT.

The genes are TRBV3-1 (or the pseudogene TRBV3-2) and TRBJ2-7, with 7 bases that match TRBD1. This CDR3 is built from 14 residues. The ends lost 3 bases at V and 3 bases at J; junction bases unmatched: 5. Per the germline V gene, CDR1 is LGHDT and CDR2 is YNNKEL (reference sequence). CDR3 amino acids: CASSQTGQNYEQYF. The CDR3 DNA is TGTGCCAGCAGCCAGACGGGACAGAACTACGAGCAGTACTTC.

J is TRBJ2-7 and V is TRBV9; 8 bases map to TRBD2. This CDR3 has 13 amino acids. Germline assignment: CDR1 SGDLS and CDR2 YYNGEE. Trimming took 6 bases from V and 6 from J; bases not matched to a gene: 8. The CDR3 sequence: CASNPGGGLEQYF. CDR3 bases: TGTGCCAGCAACCCAGGCGGGGGGCTCGAGCAGTACTTC.

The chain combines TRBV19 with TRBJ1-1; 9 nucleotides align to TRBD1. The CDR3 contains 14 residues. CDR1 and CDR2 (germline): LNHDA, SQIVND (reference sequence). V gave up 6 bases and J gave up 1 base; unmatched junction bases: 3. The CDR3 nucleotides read TGTGCCAGTAGGTACAGGGGGCCGAACACTGAAGCTTTCTTT. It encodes CASRYRGPNTEAFF.

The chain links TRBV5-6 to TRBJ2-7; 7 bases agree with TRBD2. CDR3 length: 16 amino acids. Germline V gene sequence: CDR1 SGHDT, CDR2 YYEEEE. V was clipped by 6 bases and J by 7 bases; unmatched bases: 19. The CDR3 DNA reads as TGTGCCAGCACCCTGGGGGGGTCGGGGCTTGTTGGGGAGCAGTACTTC. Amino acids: CASTLGGSGLVGEQYF.

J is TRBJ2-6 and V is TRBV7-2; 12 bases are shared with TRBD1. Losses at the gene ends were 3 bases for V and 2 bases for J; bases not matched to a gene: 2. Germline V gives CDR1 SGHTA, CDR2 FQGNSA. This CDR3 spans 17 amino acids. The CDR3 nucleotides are TGTGCCAGCAGCTTTGGGACAGGGGGCGCTGGGGCCAACGTCCTGACTTTC. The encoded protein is CASSFGTGGAGANVLTF.

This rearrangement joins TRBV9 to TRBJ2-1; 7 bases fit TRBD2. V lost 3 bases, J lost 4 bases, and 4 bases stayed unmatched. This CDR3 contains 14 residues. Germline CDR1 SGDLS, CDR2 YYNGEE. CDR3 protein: CASSAGGTYNEQFF. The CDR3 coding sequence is TGTGCCAGCAGCGCCGGGGGGACTTACAATGAGCAGTTCTTC.

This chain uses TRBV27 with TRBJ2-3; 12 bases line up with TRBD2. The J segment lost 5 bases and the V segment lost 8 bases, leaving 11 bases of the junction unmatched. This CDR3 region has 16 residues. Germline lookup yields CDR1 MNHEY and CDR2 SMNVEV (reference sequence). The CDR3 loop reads CASGPLAGGPGDTQYF. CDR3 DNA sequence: TGTGCCAGCGGACCGCTAGCGGGGGGGCCGGGAGATACGCAGTATTTT.

Here the CDR3 DNA reads TGTGCCGCGGGGGTTTTGGGTTCACCCCTCCACTTT. This codes for CAAGVLGSPLHF. V usage is TRBV6-5 and J usage is TRBJ1-6; D might be TRBD1 (5 bases). CDR1 and CDR2 from the germline V gene are MNHEY and SVGAGI. V lost 11 bases, J lost 9 bases, and 14 bases lay in between. This CDR3 has 12 amino acids.

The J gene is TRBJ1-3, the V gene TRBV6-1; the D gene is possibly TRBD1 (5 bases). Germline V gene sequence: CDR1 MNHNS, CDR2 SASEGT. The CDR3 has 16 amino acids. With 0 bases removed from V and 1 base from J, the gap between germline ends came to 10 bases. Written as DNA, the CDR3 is TGTGCCAGCAGTGAAGCAACAGGAATTTCTGGAAACACCATATATTTT. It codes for CASSEATGISGNTIYF.

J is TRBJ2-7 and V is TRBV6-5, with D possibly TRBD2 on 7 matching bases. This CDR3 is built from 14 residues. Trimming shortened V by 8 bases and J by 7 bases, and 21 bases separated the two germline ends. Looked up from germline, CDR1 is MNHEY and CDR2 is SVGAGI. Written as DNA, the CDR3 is TGTGCCAGCCGACCTTTGGGGGGGGCGAGGGAGCAGTACTTC. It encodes CASRPLGGAREQYF.

The CDR3, as DNA: TGTGCCAGTAGTATGACAGGGTACGGCTACACCTTC. Amino acid sequence: CASSMTGYGYTF. The chain combines TRBV19 with TRBJ1-2; the match to TRBD1 covers 7 bases. Germline values: CDR1 LNHDA, CDR2 SQIVND (reference sequence). Trimming removed 3 bases from V and 8 bases from J; junction bases left unmatched: 3. There are 12 residues in the CDR3. Looking up the rest from reference TRBV19 and TRBJ1-2 gives the full variable domain: DGGITQSPKYLFRKEGQNVTLSCEQNLNHDAMYWYRQDPGQGLRLIYYSQIVNDFQKGDIAEGYSVSREKKESFPLTVTSAQKNPTAFYLCASSMTGYGYTFGSGTRLTVV.

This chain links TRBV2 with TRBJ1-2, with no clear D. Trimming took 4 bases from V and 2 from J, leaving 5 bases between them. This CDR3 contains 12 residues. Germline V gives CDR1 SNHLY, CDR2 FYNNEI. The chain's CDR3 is CASSAVNYGYTF. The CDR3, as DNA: TGTGCCAGCAGTGCGGTGAACTATGGCTACACCTTC.

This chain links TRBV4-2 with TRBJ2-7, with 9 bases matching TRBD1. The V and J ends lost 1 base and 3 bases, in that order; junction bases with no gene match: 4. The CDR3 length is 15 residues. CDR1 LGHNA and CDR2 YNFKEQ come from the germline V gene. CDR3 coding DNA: TGTGCCAGCAGCCAAGGGGGACAGGGTAGCTACGAGCAGTACTTC. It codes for CASSQGGQGSYEQYF.

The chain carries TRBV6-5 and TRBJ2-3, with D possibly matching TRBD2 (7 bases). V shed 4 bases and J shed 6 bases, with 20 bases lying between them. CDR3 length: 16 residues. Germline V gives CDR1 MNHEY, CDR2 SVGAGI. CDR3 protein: CASSSRVGGGSDTQYF. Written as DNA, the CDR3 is TGTGCCAGCAGTTCCCGGGTGGGGGGGGGCAGCGATACGCAGTATTTT.

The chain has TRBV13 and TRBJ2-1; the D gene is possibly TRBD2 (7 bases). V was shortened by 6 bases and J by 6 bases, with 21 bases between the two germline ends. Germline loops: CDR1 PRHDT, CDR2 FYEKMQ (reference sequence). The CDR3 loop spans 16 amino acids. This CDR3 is CASRSVGGGGGNEQFF. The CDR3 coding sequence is TGTGCCAGCAGATCCGTGGGCGGGGGCGGAGGCAATGAGCAGTTCTTC.

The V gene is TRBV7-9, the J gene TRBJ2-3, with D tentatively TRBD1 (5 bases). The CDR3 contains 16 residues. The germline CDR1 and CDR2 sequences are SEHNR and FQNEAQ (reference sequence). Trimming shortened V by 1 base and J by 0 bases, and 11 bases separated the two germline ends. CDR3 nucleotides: TGTGCCAGCAGCTTAGGGTCTGGGGCTAGCACAGATACGCAGTATTTT. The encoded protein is CASSLGSGASTDTQYF.

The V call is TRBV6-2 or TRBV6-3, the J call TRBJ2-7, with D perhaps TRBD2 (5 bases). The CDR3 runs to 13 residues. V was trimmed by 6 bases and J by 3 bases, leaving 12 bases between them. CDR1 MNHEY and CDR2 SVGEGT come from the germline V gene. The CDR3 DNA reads TGTGCCAGCAGCCCCCGGGGATACTACGAGCAGTACTTC. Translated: CASSPRGYYEQYF.

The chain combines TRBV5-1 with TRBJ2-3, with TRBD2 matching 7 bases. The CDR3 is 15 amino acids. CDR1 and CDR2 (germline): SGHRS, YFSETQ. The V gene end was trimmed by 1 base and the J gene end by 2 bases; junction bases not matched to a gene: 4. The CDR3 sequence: CASSLSGLITDTQYF. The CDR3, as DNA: TGCGCCAGCAGCTTGTCGGGACTAATCACAGATACGCAGTATTTT.

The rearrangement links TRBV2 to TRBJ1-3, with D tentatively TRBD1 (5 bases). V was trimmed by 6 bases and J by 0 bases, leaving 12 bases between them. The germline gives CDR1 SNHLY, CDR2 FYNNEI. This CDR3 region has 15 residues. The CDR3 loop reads CASREGPDSGNTIYF. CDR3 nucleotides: TGTGCCAGCAGGGAGGGGCCCGACTCTGGAAACACCATATATTTT.

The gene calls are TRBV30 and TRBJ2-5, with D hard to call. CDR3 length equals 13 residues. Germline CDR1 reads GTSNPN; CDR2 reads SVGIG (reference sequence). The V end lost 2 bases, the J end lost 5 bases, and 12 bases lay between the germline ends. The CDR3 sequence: CAWSPLIWETQYF. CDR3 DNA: TGTGCCTGGAGTCCCCTAATCTGGGAGACCCAGTACTTC. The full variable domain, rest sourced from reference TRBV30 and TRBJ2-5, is SQTIHQWPATLVQPVGSPLSLECTVEGTSNPNLYWYRQAAGRGLQLLFYSVGIGQISSEVPQNLSASRPQDRQFILSSKKLLLSDSGFYLCAWSPLIWETQYFGPGTRLLVL.

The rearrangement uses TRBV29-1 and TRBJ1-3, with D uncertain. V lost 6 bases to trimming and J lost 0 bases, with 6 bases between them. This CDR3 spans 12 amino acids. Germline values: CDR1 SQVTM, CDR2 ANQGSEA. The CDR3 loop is CSVSVSGNTIYF. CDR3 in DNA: TGCAGCGTATCAGTCTCTGGAAACACCATATATTTT. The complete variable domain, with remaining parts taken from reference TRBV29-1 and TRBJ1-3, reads SAVISQKPSRDICQRGTSLTIQCQVDSQVTMMFWYRQQPGQSLTLIATANQGSEATYESGFVIDKFPISRPNLTFSTLTVSNMSPEDSSIYLCSVSVSGNTIYFGEGSWLTVV.

The CDR3 DNA is TGTGCCAGCAGTGAAGCGTGGGACTCCGGGGGTGGCTACACCTTC. Protein sequence: CASSEAWDSGGGYTF. The chain couples TRBV2 to TRBJ1-2; D possibly corresponds to TRBD1 (5 bases). Deletions cut 0 bases from V and 7 bases from J, with 15 bases between. The CDR3 covers 15 residues. Germline CDR1 reads SNHLY; CDR2 reads FYNNEI.

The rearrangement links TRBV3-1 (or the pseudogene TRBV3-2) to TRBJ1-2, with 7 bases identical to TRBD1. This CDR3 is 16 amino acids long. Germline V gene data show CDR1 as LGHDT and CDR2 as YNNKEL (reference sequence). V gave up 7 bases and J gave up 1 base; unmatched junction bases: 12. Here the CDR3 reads CASTRHRGQFNYGYTF. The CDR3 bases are TGTGCCAGCACCAGACATAGGGGACAGTTTAACTATGGCTACACCTTC.

DNA for the CDR3: TGTGCCAGCAGCCAGACTACAGGGGACTATGGCTACACCTTC. This translates into CASSQTTGDYGYTF. The chain is built from TRBV7-8 and TRBJ1-2; 7 bases map to TRBD1. V lost 5 bases to trimming and J lost 3 bases; unmatched junction nucleotides: 6. The CDR3 covers 14 residues. Germline V gives CDR1 SGHVS, CDR2 FQNEAQ.